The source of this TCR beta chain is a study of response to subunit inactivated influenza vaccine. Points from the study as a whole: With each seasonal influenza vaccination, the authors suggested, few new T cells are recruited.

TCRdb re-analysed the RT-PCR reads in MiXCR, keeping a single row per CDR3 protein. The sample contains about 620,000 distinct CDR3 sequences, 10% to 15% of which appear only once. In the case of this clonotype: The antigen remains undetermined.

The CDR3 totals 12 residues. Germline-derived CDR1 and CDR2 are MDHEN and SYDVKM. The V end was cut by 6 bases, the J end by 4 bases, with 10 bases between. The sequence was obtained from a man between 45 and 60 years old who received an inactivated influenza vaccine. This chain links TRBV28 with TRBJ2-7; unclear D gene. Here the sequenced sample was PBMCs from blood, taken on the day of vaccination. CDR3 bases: TGTGCCAGCAGCTCCATTAAGTACGAGCAGTACTTC. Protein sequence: CASSSIKYEQYF.